The 17 T cell receptor beta chains listed next were all sequenced from one sample in a study of OX40 agonist ivuxolimab in advanced cancers. Libraries were made using the immunoSEQ multiplex PCR assay. Held by TCRdb, this immuneACCESS table contains in-frame sequences only and omits some clones. Under half of the omission traces to an unresolved V gene where checked; the cause of the rest is unknown. This sample holds more than 100,000 clones; just over 90% were observed only once. The ten biggest clones cover 1.1% of the sample. The material sequenced was CD4+ or CD8+ T cells sorted from blood, taken in a trial of the OX40 agonist ivuxolimab. These receptors were collected from an adult with an advanced solid tumor such as melanoma, head and neck, liver or kidney cancer.

This clone is a singleton in its sample. The genes are TRBV6-5 and TRBJ2-2, with D uncertain. The CDR3 has 14 amino acids. V lost 0 bases and J lost 6, with 8 bases in between. Germline V gene lookup returns CDR1 MNHEY and CDR2 SVGAGI. The CDR3 bases are TGTGCCAGCAGTTACTCGGCTGGGGCCGGGGAGCTGTTTTTT. This codes for CASSYSAGAGELFF.

The chain carries TRBV6-5 and TRBJ1-1; 10 nucleotides align to TRBD1. Losses at the gene ends were 6 bases for V and 3 bases for J; bases not matched to a gene: 4. Germline lookup yields CDR1 MNHEY and CDR2 SVGAGI. The CDR3 is made up of 14 amino acids. DNA for the CDR3: TGTGCCAGCAGCCGGGACAGGGGATACACTGAAGCTTTCTTT. Its translation is CASSRDRGYTEAFF.

V gene TRBV30 combines with J gene TRBJ1-6, with a weak D call TRBD1 (6 bases). V shed 5 bases and J shed 4 bases, with 12 bases lying between them. Germline V CDR1 and CDR2: GTSNPN, SVGIG (reference sequence). The CDR3 spans 14 residues. This CDR3 is CAWRGTNYNSPLHF. The CDR3 DNA follows: TGTGCCTGGCGGGGGACAAATTATAATTCACCCCTCCACTTT.

This chain connects TRBV10-3 to TRBJ1-1; D gene ambiguous. The germline V and J ends were trimmed by 0 bases and 2 bases, with 7 bases remaining between them. The CDR3 is 14 residues long. Germline CDR1 and CDR2: ENHRY and SYGVKD. CDR3 region: CAISESATNTEAFF. The CDR3 DNA follows: TGTGCCATCAGTGAGTCAGCTACTAACACTGAAGCTTTCTTT.

This rearrangement joins TRBV28 to TRBJ2-5; TRBD2 matches 14 bases. Per germline, CDR1 MDHEN and CDR2 SYDVKM. J lost 5 bases, V lost 5 bases, and 1 base had no gene match. The CDR3 loop spans 14 amino acids. The CDR3 sequence: CASSRLAGGETQYF. The CDR3 coding sequence is TGTGCCAGCAGTCGACTAGCGGGAGGGGAGACCCAGTACTTC.

V and J are TRBV5-1 and TRBJ2-3; no definite D call. CDR1 and CDR2 (germline): SGHRS, YFSETQ. V was shortened by 0 bases and J by 6 bases, with 5 bases between the two germline ends. The CDR3 consists of 12 residues. The CDR3 spells CASSLEGDTQYF. CDR3 bases: TGCGCCAGCAGCTTGGAGGGCGATACGCAGTATTTT.

This CDR3 reads CASSPPTGRNTEAFF. CDR3 in DNA: TGTGCCAGCAGTCCCCCGACAGGGCGGAACACTGAAGCTTTCTTT. The rearrangement links TRBV28 to TRBJ1-1; 7 bases line up with TRBD1. The CDR3 sequence is 15 residues long. Unmatched junction bases numbered 7, after V lost 5 bases and J lost 1 base. Germline V gene data show CDR1 as MDHEN and CDR2 as SYDVKM.

J is TRBJ2-1 and V is TRBV5-1; D call uncertain. Germline V gives CDR1 SGHRS, CDR2 YFSETQ. V was cut by 0 bases and J by 6 bases, with 13 bases left in between. This CDR3 has 15 amino acids. The CDR3 loop reads CASSLAGLDSNEQFF. CDR3 nucleotides: TGCGCCAGCAGCTTGGCTGGGCTAGATTCCAATGAGCAGTTCTTC.

This chain connects TRBV27 to TRBJ2-6, with D maybe TRBD2 (6 bases). V was cut by 6 bases and J by 0 bases, with 12 bases left in between. The CDR3 runs to 16 residues. Looked up from germline, CDR1 is MNHEY and CDR2 is SMNVEV (reference sequence). The CDR3 sequence is CASSLIGSSGANVLTF. In nucleotides, the CDR3 is TGTGCCAGCAGCTTAATCGGGAGCTCTGGGGCCAACGTCCTGACTTTC.

The CDR3: CASSPLTTSTNEKLFF. The DNA of the CDR3 is TGTGCCAGCTCACCACTAACGACGTCAACTAATGAAAAACTGTTTTTT. The chain uses TRBV18 and TRBJ1-4; no clear D gene. The ends were cut back, 1 base at V and 0 bases at J, with 9 bases in the middle. Germline-derived CDR1 and CDR2 are KGHSH and LQKENI. This CDR3 has 16 residues.

There are a few counts of this clone. DNA for the CDR3: TGTGCCAGCAGCTCCTTCGGGCGGGGAGCAAATCAGCCCCAGCATTTT. This encodes CASSSFGRGANQPQHF. The chain links TRBV27 to TRBJ1-5; D is undetermined. The V end lost 6 bases, the J end lost 4 bases, and 19 bases lay between the germline ends. This CDR3 spans 16 amino acids. Looked up from germline, CDR1 is MNHEY and CDR2 is SMNVEV (reference sequence).

The chain couples TRBV4-3 to TRBJ2-1; 10 nucleotides align to TRBD2. The germline V gene has CDR1 LGHNA and CDR2 YSLEER. The CDR3 runs to 16 residues. V dropped 3 bases and J dropped 10; count of bases not matched to a gene: 12. The CDR3: CASSQEGGLAAKEQFF. The CDR3 bases are TGCGCCAGCAGCCAGGAGGGCGGACTAGCGGCAAAAGAGCAGTTCTTC.

The J gene is TRBJ2-7, the V gene TRBV7-9; TRBD2 matches at 14 bases. Germline V lookup: CDR1 SEHNR, CDR2 FQNEAQ (reference sequence). The CDR3 runs to 19 residues. Trimming at V came to 5 bases and at J to 4 bases, leaving 16 bases not matched to a gene. The CDR3 sequence: CASSPGLPTSGRAMYEQYF. CDR3 coding DNA: TGTGCCAGCAGCCCAGGACTGCCGACTAGCGGGAGGGCCATGTACGAGCAGTACTTC.

The rearrangement joins TRBV18 to TRBJ1-1; no definite D call. Germline lookup yields CDR1 KGHSH and CDR2 LQKENI. Deletions cut 8 bases from V and 5 bases from J, with 15 bases between. The CDR3 contains 13 residues. The CDR3 sequence: CASASLGSTEAFF. DNA of the CDR3: TGTGCCAGCGCTTCGCTTGGTAGTACTGAAGCTTTCTTT.

The rearrangement links TRBV7-9 to TRBJ2-1; D is possibly TRBD1 (6 bases). There are 16 residues in the CDR3. The ends were cut back, 5 bases at V and 6 bases at J, with 20 bases in the middle. From germline, CDR1 is SEHNR and CDR2 FQNEAQ (reference sequence). In nucleotides, the CDR3 is TGTGCCAGCAGCCCGCGAACAGGGAAAGAGGGCAATGAGCAGTTCTTC. This sequence encodes CASSPRTGKEGNEQFF.

CDR3 loop: CASSSLSTGNTEAFF. CDR3 sequence (DNA): TGTGCCAGCAGTTCCCTCAGTACAGGGAACACTGAAGCTTTCTTT. This rearrangement joins TRBV28 to TRBJ1-1; possible D gene TRBD1, 5 bases. The CDR3 is 15 amino acids. The germline V gene has CDR1 MDHEN and CDR2 SYDVKM. V lost 4 bases to trimming and J lost 1 base, with 13 bases between them.

This chain links TRBV5-1 with TRBJ1-5; a weak D match, TRBD1 (5 bases). V lost 2 bases, J lost 2 bases, and 14 bases lay in between. Germline-derived CDR1 and CDR2 are SGHRS and YFSETQ. There are 16 residues in the CDR3. The CDR3 here is CASSLAGIEGNQPQHF. The CDR3 nucleotides are TGCGCCAGCAGCTTAGCAGGGATCGAGGGCAATCAGCCCCAGCATTTT.